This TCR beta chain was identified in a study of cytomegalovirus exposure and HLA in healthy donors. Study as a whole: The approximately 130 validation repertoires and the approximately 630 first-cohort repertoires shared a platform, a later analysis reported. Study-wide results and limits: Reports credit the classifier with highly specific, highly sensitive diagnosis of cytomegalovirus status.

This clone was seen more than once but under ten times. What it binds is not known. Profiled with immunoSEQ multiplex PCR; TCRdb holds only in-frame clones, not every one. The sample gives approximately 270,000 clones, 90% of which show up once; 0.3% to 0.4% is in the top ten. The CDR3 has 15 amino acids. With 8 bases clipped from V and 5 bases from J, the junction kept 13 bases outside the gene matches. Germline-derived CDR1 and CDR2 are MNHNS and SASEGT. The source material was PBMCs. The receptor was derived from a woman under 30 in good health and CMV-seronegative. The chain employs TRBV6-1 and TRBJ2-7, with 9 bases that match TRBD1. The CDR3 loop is CASDESGTGSHEQYV. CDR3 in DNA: TGTGCCAGCGACGAGTCCGGGACAGGGTCTCACGAGCAGTACGTC.